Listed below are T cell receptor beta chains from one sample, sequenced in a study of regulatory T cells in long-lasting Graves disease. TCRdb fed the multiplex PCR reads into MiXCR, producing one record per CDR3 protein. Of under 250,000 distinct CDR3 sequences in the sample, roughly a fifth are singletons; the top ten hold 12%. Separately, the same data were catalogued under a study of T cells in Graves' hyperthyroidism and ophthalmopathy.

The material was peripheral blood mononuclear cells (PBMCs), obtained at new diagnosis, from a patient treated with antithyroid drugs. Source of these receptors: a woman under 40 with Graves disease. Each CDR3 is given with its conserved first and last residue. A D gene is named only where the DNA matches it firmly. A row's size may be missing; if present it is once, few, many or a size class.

CDR3aa: CASSLEGTQPQHF; CDR3nt: TGTGCCAGCAGTCTGGAGGGGACTCAGCCCCAGCATTTT; len: 13; v_gene: TRBV7-2; j_gene: TRBJ1-5; d_gene: -; abundance: many
CDR3aa: CSARPSGRGPLGEAFF; CDR3nt: TGCAGTGCTAGGCCTTCCGGCAGGGGGCCGCTTGGTGAAGCTTTCTTT; len: 16; v_gene: TRBV20-1; j_gene: TRBJ1-1; d_gene: TRBD1; abundance: many
CDR3aa: CASSQGTGPLFF; CDR3nt: TGTGCCAGCAGCCAAGGGACCGGGCCGCTGTTTTTT; len: 12; v_gene: TRBV3-1; j_gene: TRBJ1-4; d_gene: -; abundance: many
CDR3aa: CSAARPQGLNEQFF; CDR3nt: TGCAGCGCTGCCCGTCCCCAGGGTCTCAATGAGCAGTTCTTC; len: 14; v_gene: TRBV29-1; j_gene: TRBJ2-1; d_gene: -; abundance: -
CDR3aa: CASSLTGPGANVLTF; CDR3nt: TGCGCCAGCAGCTTGACAGGTCCTGGGGCCAACGTCCTGACTTTC; len: 15; v_gene: TRBV5-1; j_gene: TRBJ2-6; d_gene: -; abundance: many
CDR3aa: CASSREGYTEAFF; CDR3nt: TGTGCCAGCAGCCGGGAGGGCTACACTGAAGCTTTCTTT; len: 13; v_gene: TRBV11-2; j_gene: TRBJ1-1; d_gene: -; abundance: -
CDR3aa: CASSPGAVYEQYF; CDR3nt: TGTGCCAGCAGTCCAGGGGCTGTGTACGAGCAGTACTTC; len: 13; v_gene: TRBV27; j_gene: TRBJ2-7; d_gene: -; abundance: -
CDR3aa: CASGRQGADTQYF; CDR3nt: TGTGCCAGTGGGAGACAGGGCGCAGATACGCAGTATTTT; len: 13; v_gene: TRBV19; j_gene: TRBJ2-3; d_gene: TRBD1; abundance: -
CDR3aa: CASSLSPSGPPYEQYF; CDR3nt: TGTGCCAGCAGTTTATCTCCTAGCGGACCTCCCTACGAGCAGTACTTC; len: 16; v_gene: TRBV27; j_gene: TRBJ2-7; d_gene: TRBD2; abundance: many
CDR3aa: CASSDKWVYNEKLFF; CDR3nt: TGTGCCAGCAGTGATAAATGGGTTTATAATGAAAAACTGTTTTTT; len: 15; v_gene: TRBV2; j_gene: TRBJ1-4; d_gene: -; abundance: many
CDR3aa: CASSIGLAATYEQYF; CDR3nt: TGTGCCAGTAGTATTGGACTAGCGGCCACCTACGAGCAGTACTTC; len: 15; v_gene: TRBV19; j_gene: TRBJ2-7; d_gene: TRBD2; abundance: many
CDR3aa: CASSPSTGGEKLFF; CDR3nt: TGTGCCAGCAGTCCGTCGACAGGGGGGGAAAAACTGTTTTTT; len: 14; v_gene: TRBV12-3/TRBV12-4; j_gene: TRBJ1-4; d_gene: TRBD1; abundance: many
CDR3aa: CSARVIGSPEETQYF; CDR3nt: TGCAGTGCTAGAGTAATCGGGAGTCCCGAAGAGACCCAGTACTTC; len: 15; v_gene: TRBV20-1; j_gene: TRBJ2-5; d_gene: -; abundance: many
CDR3aa: CASSAGPTGDQPQHF; CDR3nt: TGTGCCAGCAGTGCGGGCCCTACAGGGGATCAGCCCCAGCATTTT; len: 15; v_gene: TRBV6-2/TRBV6-3; j_gene: TRBJ1-5; d_gene: TRBD1; abundance: many
CDR3aa: CASRIFGGEYEQYF; CDR3nt: TGTGCCAGCAGAATCTTCGGGGGGGAATACGAGCAGTACTTC; len: 14; v_gene: TRBV6-1; j_gene: TRBJ2-7; d_gene: TRBD2; abundance: many
CDR3aa: CASSQDWGPRETQYF; CDR3nt: TGTGCCAGCAGCCAAGATTGGGGGCCCCGGGAGACGCAGTATTTT; len: 15; v_gene: TRBV11-2; j_gene: TRBJ2-3; d_gene: -; abundance: many